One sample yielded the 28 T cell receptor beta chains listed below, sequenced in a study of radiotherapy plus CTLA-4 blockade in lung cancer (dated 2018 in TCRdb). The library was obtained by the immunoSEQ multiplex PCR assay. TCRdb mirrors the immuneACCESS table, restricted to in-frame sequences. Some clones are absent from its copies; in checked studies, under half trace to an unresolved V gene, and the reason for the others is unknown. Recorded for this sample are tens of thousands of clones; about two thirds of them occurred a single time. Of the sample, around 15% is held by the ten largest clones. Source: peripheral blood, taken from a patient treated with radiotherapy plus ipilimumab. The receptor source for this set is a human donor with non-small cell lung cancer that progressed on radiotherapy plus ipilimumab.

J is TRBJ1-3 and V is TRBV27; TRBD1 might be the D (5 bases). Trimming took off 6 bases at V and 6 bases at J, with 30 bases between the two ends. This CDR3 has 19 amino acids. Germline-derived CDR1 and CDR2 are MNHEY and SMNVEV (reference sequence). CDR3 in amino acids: CASSRYGRGLGGFENTIYF. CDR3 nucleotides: TGTGCCAGCAGCCGCTACGGTCGGGGACTGGGGGGGTTTGAAAACACCATATATTTT.

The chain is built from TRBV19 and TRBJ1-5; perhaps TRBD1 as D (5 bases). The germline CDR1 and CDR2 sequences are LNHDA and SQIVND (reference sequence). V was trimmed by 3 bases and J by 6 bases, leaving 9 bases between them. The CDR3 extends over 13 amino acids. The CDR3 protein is CASSMRGSQPQHF. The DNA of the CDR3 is TGTGCCAGTAGTATGCGGGGCAGTCAGCCCCAGCATTTT.

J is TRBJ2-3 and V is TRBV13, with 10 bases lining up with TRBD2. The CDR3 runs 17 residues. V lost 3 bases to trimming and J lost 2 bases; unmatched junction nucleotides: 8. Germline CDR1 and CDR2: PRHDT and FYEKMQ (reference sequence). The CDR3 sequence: CASSFGEGLAITDTQYF. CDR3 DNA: TGTGCCAGCAGCTTCGGAGAGGGACTAGCGATCACAGATACGCAGTATTTT.

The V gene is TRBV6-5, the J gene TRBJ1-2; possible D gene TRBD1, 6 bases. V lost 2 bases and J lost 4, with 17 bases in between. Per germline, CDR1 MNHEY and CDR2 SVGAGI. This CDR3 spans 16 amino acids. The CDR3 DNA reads TGTGCCAGCAGTTACCAAAGTACTACAGGGAGCTATGGCTACACCTTC. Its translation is CASSYQSTTGSYGYTF.

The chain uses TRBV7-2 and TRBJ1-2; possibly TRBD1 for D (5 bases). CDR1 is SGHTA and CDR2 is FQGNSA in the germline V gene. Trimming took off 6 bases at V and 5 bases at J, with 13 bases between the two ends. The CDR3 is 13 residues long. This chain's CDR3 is CASSSNGGYGYTF. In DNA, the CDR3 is TGTGCCAGCAGTTCTAATGGGGGGTATGGCTACACCTTC.

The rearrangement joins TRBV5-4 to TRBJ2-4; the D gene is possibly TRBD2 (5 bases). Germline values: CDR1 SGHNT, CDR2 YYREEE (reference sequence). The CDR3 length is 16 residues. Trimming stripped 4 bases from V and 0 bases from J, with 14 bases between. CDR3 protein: CASSERAVLAKNIQYF. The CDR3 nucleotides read TGTGCCAGCAGCGAGAGGGCAGTCCTAGCCAAAAACATTCAGTACTTC.

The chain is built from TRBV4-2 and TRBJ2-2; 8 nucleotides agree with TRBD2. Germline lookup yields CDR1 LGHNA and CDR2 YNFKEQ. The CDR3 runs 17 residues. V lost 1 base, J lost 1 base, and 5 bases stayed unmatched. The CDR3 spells CASSQGVLAGNTGELFF. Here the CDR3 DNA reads TGTGCCAGCAGCCAAGGGGTGCTAGCGGGGAACACCGGGGAGCTGTTTTTT.

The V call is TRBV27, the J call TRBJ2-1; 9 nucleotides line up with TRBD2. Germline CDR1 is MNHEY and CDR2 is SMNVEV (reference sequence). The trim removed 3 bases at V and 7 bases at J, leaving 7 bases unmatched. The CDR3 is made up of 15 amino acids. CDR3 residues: CASSFGSGSRNEQFF. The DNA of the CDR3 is TGTGCCAGCAGTTTCGGTAGCGGGAGTCGGAATGAGCAGTTCTTC.

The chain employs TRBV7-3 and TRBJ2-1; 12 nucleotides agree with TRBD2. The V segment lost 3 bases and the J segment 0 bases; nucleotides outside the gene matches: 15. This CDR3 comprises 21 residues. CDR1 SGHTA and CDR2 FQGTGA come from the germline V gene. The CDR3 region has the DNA TGTGCCAGCAGCTTGCAACCGCCTCTAGCGGGGGGGACAAGCTCCTACAATGAGCAGTTCTTC. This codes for CASSLQPPLAGGTSSYNEQFF.

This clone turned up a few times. This chain's CDR3 is CASSSLYEQYF. CDR3 coding DNA: TGTGCCAGCAGCTCGTTGTACGAGCAGTACTTC. J is TRBJ2-7 and V is TRBV5-6; D unresolved. V was cut by 3 bases and J by 4 bases, with 5 bases left in between. Germline CDR1 SGHDT, CDR2 YYEEEE. The CDR3 runs 11 residues.

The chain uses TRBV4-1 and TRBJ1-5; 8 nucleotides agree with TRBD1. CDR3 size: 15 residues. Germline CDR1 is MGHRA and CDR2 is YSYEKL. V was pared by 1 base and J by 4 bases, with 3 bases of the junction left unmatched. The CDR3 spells CASSQAYRGNQPQHF. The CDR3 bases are TGCGCCAGCAGCCAAGCATACAGGGGGAATCAGCCCCAGCATTTT.

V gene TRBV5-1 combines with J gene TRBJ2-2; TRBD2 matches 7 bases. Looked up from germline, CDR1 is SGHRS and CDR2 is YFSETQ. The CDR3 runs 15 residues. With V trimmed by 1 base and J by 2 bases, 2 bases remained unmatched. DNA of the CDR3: TGCGCCAGCAGCTTGCTAGCGGTCAACACCGGGGAGCTGTTTTTT. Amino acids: CASSLLAVNTGELFF.

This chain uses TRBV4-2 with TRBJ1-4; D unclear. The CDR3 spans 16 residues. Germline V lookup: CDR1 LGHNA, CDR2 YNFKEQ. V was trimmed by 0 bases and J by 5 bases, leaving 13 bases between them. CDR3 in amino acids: CASSQDSLAANEKLFF. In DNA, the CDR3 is TGTGCCAGCAGCCAAGATTCATTGGCCGCGAATGAAAAACTGTTTTTT.

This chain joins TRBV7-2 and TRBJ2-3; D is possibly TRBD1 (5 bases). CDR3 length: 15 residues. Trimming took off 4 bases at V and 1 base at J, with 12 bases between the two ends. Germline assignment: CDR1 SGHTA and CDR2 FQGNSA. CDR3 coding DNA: TGTGCCAGCAGCTCCCCAGACAGCGGCACAGATACGCAGTATTTT. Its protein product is CASSSPDSGTDTQYF.

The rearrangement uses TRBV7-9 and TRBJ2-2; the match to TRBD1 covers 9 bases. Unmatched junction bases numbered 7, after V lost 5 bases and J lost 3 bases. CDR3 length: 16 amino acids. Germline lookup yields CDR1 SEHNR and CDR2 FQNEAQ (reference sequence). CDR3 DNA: TGTGCCAGCAGCACTGCCCGGGACAGGGACACCGGGGAGCTGTTTTTT. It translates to CASSTARDRDTGELFF.

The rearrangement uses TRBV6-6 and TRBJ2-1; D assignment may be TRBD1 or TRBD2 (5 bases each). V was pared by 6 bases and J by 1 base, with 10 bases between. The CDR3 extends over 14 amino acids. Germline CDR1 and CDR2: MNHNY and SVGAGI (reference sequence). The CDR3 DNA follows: TGTGCCAGCAGCGGGGCTGGTTCCTACAATGAGCAGTTCTTC. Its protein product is CASSGAGSYNEQFF.

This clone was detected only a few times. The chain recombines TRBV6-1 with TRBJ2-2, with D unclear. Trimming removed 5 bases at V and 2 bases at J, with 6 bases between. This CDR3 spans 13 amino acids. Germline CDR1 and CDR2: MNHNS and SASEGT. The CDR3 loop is CASSLLNTGELFF. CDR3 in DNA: TGTGCCAGCAGTCTCCTAAACACCGGGGAGCTGTTTTTT.

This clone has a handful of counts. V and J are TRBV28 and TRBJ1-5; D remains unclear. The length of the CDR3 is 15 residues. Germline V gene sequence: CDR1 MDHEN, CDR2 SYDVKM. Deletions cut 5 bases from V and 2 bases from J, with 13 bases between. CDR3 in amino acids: CASSPSGRGNQPQHF. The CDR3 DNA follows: TGTGCCAGCAGTCCCTCCGGAAGGGGCAATCAGCCCCAGCATTTT.

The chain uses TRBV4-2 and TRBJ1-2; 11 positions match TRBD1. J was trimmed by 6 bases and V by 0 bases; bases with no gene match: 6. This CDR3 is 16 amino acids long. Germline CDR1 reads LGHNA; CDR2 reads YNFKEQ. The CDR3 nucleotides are TGTGCCAGCAGCCAAGAGGGGGGACAGGGGGTCCATGGCTACACCTTC. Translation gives CASSQEGGQGVHGYTF.

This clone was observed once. CDR3 protein: CASSVAGVYIISYEQYF. The CDR3 DNA reads TGTGCCAGCAGCGTAGCTGGGGTGTATATCATCTCCTACGAGCAGTACTTC. The chain employs TRBV9 and TRBJ2-7; D is uncertain. V was cut by 0 bases and J by 0 bases, with 16 bases left in between. In germline, CDR1 is SGDLS, CDR2 YYNGEE. The CDR3 totals 17 residues.

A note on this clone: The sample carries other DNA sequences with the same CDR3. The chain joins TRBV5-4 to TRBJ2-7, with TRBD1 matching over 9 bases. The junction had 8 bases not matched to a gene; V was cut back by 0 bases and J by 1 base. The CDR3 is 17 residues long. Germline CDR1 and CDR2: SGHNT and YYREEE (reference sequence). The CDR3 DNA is TGTGCCAGCAGCTTGGGACAGGGGGTCATGAGGTCCTACGAGCAGTACTTC. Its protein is CASSLGQGVMRSYEQYF.

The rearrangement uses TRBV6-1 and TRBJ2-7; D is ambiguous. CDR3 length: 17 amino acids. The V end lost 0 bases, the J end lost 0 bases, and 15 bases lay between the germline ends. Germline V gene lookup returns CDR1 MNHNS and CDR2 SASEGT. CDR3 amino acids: CASSEALTGISSYEQYF. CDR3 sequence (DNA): TGTGCCAGCAGTGAAGCCCTAACGGGCATTAGCTCCTACGAGCAGTACTTC.

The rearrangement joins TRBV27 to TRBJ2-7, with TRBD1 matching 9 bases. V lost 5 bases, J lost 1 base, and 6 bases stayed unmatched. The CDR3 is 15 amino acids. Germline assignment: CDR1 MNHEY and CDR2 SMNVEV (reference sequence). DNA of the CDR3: TGTGCCAGCAGTACTCGGACAGGGGCATCCTACGAGCAGTACTTC. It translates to CASSTRTGASYEQYF.

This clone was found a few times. The CDR3 loop reads CASRPMPGQGFGYTF. CDR3 DNA: TGTGCCAGCAGGCCTATGCCCGGACAGGGGTTTGGCTACACCTTC. V gene TRBV28 combines with J gene TRBJ1-2; TRBD1 matches at 9 bases. CDR1 and CDR2 from the germline V gene are MDHEN and SYDVKM. CDR3 size: 15 residues. J was trimmed by 7 bases and V by 6 bases; bases with no gene match: 12.

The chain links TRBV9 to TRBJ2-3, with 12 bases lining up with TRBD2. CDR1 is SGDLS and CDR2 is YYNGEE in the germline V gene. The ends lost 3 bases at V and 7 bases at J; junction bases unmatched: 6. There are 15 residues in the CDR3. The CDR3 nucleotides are TGTGCCAGCAGCGATATGACTAGCGGGAGTTATACGCAGTATTTT. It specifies CASSDMTSGSYTQYF.

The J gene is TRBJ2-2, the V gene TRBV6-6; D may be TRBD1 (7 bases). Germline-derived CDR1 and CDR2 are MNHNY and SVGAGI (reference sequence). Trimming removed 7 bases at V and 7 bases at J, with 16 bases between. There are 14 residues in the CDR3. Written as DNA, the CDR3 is TGTGCCAGCACCTCGACAGGGAGGAGCGGGGAGCTGTTTTTT. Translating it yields CASTSTGRSGELFF.

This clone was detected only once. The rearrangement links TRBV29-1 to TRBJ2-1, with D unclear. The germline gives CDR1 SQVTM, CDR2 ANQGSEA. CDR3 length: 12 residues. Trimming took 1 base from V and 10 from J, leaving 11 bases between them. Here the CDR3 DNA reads TGCAGCGTTGAAGTTCCGGGTCAGGAGCAGTTCTTC. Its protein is CSVEVPGQEQFF.

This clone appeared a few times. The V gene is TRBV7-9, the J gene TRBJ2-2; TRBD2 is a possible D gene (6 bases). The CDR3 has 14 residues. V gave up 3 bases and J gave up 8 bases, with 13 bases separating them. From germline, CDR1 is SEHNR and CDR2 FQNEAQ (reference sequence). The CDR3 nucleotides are TGTGCCAGCAGCTTGGCCGGGACTCAAGGGGAGCTGTTTTTT. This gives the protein CASSLAGTQGELFF.